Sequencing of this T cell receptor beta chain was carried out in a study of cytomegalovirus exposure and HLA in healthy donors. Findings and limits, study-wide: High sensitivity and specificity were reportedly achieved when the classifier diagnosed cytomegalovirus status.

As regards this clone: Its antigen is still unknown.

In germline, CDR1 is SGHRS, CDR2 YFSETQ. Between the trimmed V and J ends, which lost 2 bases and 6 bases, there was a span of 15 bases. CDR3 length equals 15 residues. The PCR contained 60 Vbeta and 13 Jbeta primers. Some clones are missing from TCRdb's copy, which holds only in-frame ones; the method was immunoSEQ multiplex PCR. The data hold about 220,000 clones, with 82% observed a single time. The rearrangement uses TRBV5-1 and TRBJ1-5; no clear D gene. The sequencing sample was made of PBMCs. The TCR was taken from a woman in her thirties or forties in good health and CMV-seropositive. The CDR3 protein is CASSLRPGDGQPQHF. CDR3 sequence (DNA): TGCGCCAGCAGCTTACGTCCCGGGGATGGTCAGCCCCAGCATTTT.